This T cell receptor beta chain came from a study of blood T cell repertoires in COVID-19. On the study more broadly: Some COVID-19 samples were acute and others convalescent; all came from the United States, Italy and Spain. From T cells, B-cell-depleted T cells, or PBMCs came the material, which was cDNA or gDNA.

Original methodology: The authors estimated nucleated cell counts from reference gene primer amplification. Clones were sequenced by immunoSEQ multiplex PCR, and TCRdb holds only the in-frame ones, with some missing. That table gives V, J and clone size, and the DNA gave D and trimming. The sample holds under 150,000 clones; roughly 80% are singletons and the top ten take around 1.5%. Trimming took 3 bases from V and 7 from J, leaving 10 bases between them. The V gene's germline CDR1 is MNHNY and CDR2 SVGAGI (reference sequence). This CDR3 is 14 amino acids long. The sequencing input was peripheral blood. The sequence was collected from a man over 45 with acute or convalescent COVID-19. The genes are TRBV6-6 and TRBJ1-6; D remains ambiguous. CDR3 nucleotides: TGTGCCAGCAGTTATGTGAGCGGGAATTCACCCCTCCACTTT. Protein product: CASSYVSGNSPLHF.